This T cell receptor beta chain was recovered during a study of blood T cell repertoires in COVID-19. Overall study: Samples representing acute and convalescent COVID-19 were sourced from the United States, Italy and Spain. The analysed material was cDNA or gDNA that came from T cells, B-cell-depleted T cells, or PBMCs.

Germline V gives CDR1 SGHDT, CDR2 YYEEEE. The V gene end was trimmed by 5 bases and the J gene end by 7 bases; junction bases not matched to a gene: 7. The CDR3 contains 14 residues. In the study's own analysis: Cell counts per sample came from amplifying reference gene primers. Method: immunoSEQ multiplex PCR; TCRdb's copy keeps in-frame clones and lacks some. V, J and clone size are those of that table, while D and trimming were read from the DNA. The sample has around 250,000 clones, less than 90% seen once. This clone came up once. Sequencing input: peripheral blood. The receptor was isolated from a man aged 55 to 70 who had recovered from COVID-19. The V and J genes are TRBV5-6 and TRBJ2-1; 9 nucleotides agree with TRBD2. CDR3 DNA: TGTGCCAGCAGGCCAGCGGGAGGTTTAAATGAGCAGTTCTTC. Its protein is CASRPAGGLNEQFF.